The 25 T cell receptor beta chains presented below share a single source sample, sequenced in a study of beta chain bispecific antibodies for T cell cancers. General observations from the study: In these mixed samples, most targeted TRBV reads derived from the leukemia cell line.

What these receptors recognize is not known. Expansion lasted 2 to 4 days, with either anti-CD3 antibody OKT3 or CD3/CD28 beads. A single record per CDR3 protein comes from TCRdb applying MiXCR to the 5' RACE reads. The sample includes about 8,800 distinct CDR3 sequences, around 2.2% seen only once; the top ten take roughly 68%. Material: T cells from a healthy donor cultured with Jurkat leukemia cells, obtained from a culture containing an anti-CD19 bispecific antibody. All receptors come from a human donor in good health. Some clones in this sample may be carry-over from other donors' samples.

This clonotype has a count of ten or more. The chain joins TRBV29-1 to TRBJ1-2, with D possibly TRBD1 on 6 matching bases. Germline V CDR1 and CDR2: SQVTM, ANQGSEA. With 4 bases removed from V and 1 base from J, the gap between germline ends came to 13 bases. CDR3 length: 14 amino acids. CDR3 bases: TGCAGCGTTGGACCCGGGACACATAACTATGGCTACACCTTC. It yields the protein CSVGPGTHNYGYTF.

This clonotype was detected many times. V is TRBV7-3 and J is TRBJ2-3, with 8 bases lining up with TRBD2. The CDR3 loop spans 14 amino acids. Germline V CDR1 and CDR2: SGHTA, FQGTGA. The V gene end was trimmed by 4 bases and the J gene end by 6 bases; junction bases not matched to a gene: 6. The CDR3 loop is CASSYSGARDTQYF. The CDR3 DNA sequence: TGTGCCAGCAGCTATAGCGGGGCCAGGGATACGCAGTATTTT.

In its sample, this clonotype was seen many times. The V and J genes are TRBV20-1 and TRBJ2-7; D unresolved. CDR1 and CDR2 (germline): DFQATT, SNEGSKA (reference sequence). The CDR3 runs 13 residues. V lost 7 bases to trimming and J lost 0 bases, with 13 bases between them. The CDR3 here is CSVPLESSYEQYF. The CDR3 nucleotides are TGCAGTGTTCCACTCGAGAGCTCCTACGAGCAGTACTTC.

This chain's CDR3 is CASSLFYSGACTDTQYF. The DNA of the CDR3 is TGTGCCAGCAGTTTATTTTATAGCGGGGCGTGCACAGATACGCAGTATTTT. The chain links TRBV27 to TRBJ2-3, with TRBD2 matching over 8 bases. The trim removed 1 base at V and 1 base at J, leaving 7 bases unmatched. CDR1 is MNHEY and CDR2 is SMNVEV in the germline V gene (reference sequence). The CDR3 length is 17 residues.

This clonotype has only a few counts. A much more abundant neighbour one base away suggests this may be a read error. J is TRBJ2-1 and V is TRBV12-2. TRBV12-2 is a pseudogene. The CDR3 runs 13 residues. The CDR3 DNA reads as TGTGCAAGTCGCTTCTCCGTGCTGGACGAGCAGTTCTTC. It is translated as CASRFSVLDEQFF.

In its sample, this clonotype was seen many times. This chain links TRBV19 with TRBJ2-3; D uncertain. V lost 3 bases and J 2 bases, leaving 12 bases between the germline ends. The length of the CDR3 is 15 residues. Germline CDR1 reads LNHDA; CDR2 reads SQIVND (reference sequence). In DNA, the CDR3 is TGTGCCAGTAGTATCCTCGCAGCTACCACAGATACGCAGTATTTT. It translates to CASSILAATTDTQYF.

This clonotype has ten or more counts. The chain is built from TRBV28 and TRBJ1-1; tentative D call: TRBD1 (6 bases). Trimming cost V 3 bases and J 0 bases, with 11 bases left between them. CDR1 is MDHEN, CDR2 SYDVKM, per germline. The CDR3 length is 15 residues. The CDR3 sequence: CASSLTGQLNTEAFF. For the CDR3, the DNA is TGTGCCAGCAGTTTGACGGGACAACTGAACACTGAAGCTTTCTTT.

This clonotype occurred many times. V usage is TRBV7-9 and J usage is TRBJ2-7; perhaps TRBD2 as D (5 bases). Per the germline V gene, CDR1 is SEHNR and CDR2 is FQNEAQ (reference sequence). Deletions cut 5 bases from V and 0 bases from J, with 8 bases between. The CDR3 runs 13 residues. The CDR3 spells CASSPGNSYEQYF. As DNA, the CDR3 is TGTGCCAGCAGCCCGGGGAACTCCTACGAGCAGTACTTC.

Here the CDR3 DNA reads TGTGCCAGCAGCGCGGGACAGAGCTATGGCTACACCTTC. Translating gives CASSAGQSYGYTF. The chain is built from TRBV7-3 and TRBJ1-2; TRBD1 agrees at 7 bases. J lost 4 bases, V lost 5 bases, and 4 bases had no gene match. Germline V gene sequence: CDR1 SGHTA, CDR2 FQGTGA. The CDR3 covers 13 residues.

The sample holds a few counts of this clonotype. This rearrangement joins TRBV11-3 to TRBJ1-2; TRBD1 agrees at 7 bases. Germline assignment: CDR1 SGHNT and CDR2 YENEEA. Losses at the gene ends were 6 bases for V and 8 bases for J; bases not matched to a gene: 12. The CDR3 loop spans 14 amino acids. CDR3 amino acids: CASRQGGPGWGYTF. The CDR3 DNA reads as TGTGCCAGCAGACAAGGGGGCCCGGGTTGGGGCTACACCTTC.

In this sample, this clonotype turned up many times. J is TRBJ2-3 and V is TRBV6-6, with 9 bases aligning to TRBD2. Germline-derived CDR1 and CDR2 are MNHNY and SVGAGI (reference sequence). The CDR3 loop spans 16 amino acids. V dropped 5 bases and J dropped 5; count of bases not matched to a gene: 11. In DNA, the CDR3 is TGTGCCAGCAGTCTCGCCCCCAGCGGGGGGAAAGATACGCAGTATTTT. It translates to CASSLAPSGGKDTQYF.

This clonotype was found many times. The J gene is TRBJ2-7, the V gene TRBV10-3; 11 nucleotides align to TRBD2. Germline V gives CDR1 ENHRY, CDR2 SYGVKD. V shed 4 bases and J 7 bases; nucleotides not matched to a gene: 12. The CDR3 extends over 16 amino acids. In DNA, the CDR3 is TGTGCCATCAGTGGGGTGACTAGCGGGACTCGATGGGAGCAGTACTTC. Translation gives CAISGVTSGTRWEQYF.

This clonotype was picked up many times. CDR3 loop: CASSPGAAPTEAFF. CDR3 bases: TGTGCCAGCAGTCCGGGAGCTGCCCCCACTGAAGCTTTCTTT. The rearrangement links TRBV27 to TRBJ1-1; no reliable D call. V was trimmed by 5 bases and J by 4 bases, leaving 14 bases between them. Germline CDR1 and CDR2: MNHEY and SMNVEV (reference sequence). CDR3 length equals 14 residues.

This clonotype was recorded at least ten times. V gene TRBV12-3 or TRBV12-4 combines with J gene TRBJ1-5; TRBD1 matches at 10 bases. This CDR3 is built from 14 residues. V lost 6 bases to trimming and J lost 8 bases; unmatched junction nucleotides: 7. This CDR3 reads CASRDDRGPEPQHF. DNA of the CDR3: TGTGCCAGCAGGGATGACAGGGGGCCAGAGCCCCAGCATTTT.

This clonotype was found many times. The rearrangement uses TRBV10-1 and TRBJ2-5, with 10 bases fitting TRBD2. The CDR3 consists of 15 residues. V lost 6 bases to trimming and J lost 9 bases; unmatched junction nucleotides: 13. Germline lookup yields CDR1 WNHNN and CDR2 SYGVQD (reference sequence). The CDR3 is CASSTGTSALESQYF. The CDR3 region has the DNA TGCGCCAGCAGCACCGGGACTAGCGCCTTAGAATCCCAGTACTTC.

There are many counts of this clonotype. The rearrangement links TRBV20-1 to TRBJ2-3; D call uncertain. Germline CDR1 is DFQATT and CDR2 is SNEGSKA (reference sequence). The CDR3 extends over 12 amino acids. Trimming cost V 1 base and J 9 bases, with 11 bases left between them. The CDR3 sequence is CSARVRWETQYF. CDR3 coding DNA: TGCAGTGCTAGAGTGAGATGGGAAACGCAGTATTTT.

This clonotype was recorded at least ten times. V and J are TRBV5-1 and TRBJ1-6; possible D gene TRBD1, 6 bases. In germline, CDR1 is SGHRS, CDR2 YFSETQ. The CDR3 is made up of 15 amino acids. Trimming removed 4 bases at V and 8 bases at J, with 16 bases between. The CDR3 coding sequence is TGCGCCAGCAGCCCCGACGTTGGGGGCGATTCACCCCTCCACTTT. This gives the protein CASSPDVGGDSPLHF. Using reference TRBV5-1 and TRBJ1-6 for the parts outside the CDR3, the full variable domain is KAGVTQTPRYLIKTRGQQVTLSCSPISGHRSVSWYQQTPGQGLQFLFEYFSETQRNKGNFPGRFSGRQFSNSRSEMNVSTLELGDSALYLCASSPDVGGDSPLHFGNGTRLTVT.

This clonotype was observed at least ten times. The V call is TRBV20-1, the J call TRBJ2-2; D may be TRBD2 (7 bases). Germline V CDR1 and CDR2: DFQATT, SNEGSKA (reference sequence). The CDR3 totals 18 residues. The V and J ends lost 3 bases and 7 bases respectively, with 27 bases between them. The CDR3 region is CSASRNWRGGYPGGELFF. The CDR3 DNA follows: TGCAGTGCTAGTAGAAATTGGAGGGGGGGCTATCCCGGCGGGGAGCTGTTTTTT.

The chain carries TRBV12-3 or TRBV12-4 and TRBJ2-4; a possible D gene is TRBD1 (6 bases). This CDR3 region has 18 residues. V was pared by 0 bases and J by 7 bases, with 22 bases between. The DNA of the CDR3 is TGTGCCAGCAGTTTAGCGGTCGGGACACTGGGGGTCGGGAACATTCAGTACTTC. Amino acid sequence: CASSLAVGTLGVGNIQYF.

This clonotype has a count of ten or more. The gene calls are TRBV27 and TRBJ2-7, with D possibly TRBD1 on 5 matching bases. Germline CDR1 and CDR2: MNHEY and SMNVEV (reference sequence). The length of the CDR3 is 12 residues. Trimming shortened V by 6 bases and J by 6 bases, and 12 bases separated the two germline ends. The CDR3 nucleotides are TGTGCCAGCAGGAGCCAGGGTTCCGAGCAGTACTTC. Its protein is CASRSQGSEQYF.

This clonotype was recorded many times. This sequence joins TRBV7-2 and TRBJ2-7; no definite D call. The germline V gene encodes CDR1 SGHTA and CDR2 FQGNSA. V was trimmed by 5 bases and J by 3 bases, leaving 20 bases between them. The CDR3 length is 16 residues. The DNA for the CDR3 is TGTGCCAGCAGCCCCTCCCACGCCGTCACCTTCTACGAGCAGTACTTC. Protein: CASSPSHAVTFYEQYF. Together with reference TRBV7-2 and TRBJ2-7, the CDR3 gives the full variable domain: GAGVSQSPSNKVTEKGKDVELRCDPISGHTALYWYRQSLGQGLEFLIYFQGNSAPDKSGLPSDRFSAERTGGSVSTLTIQRTQQEDSAVYLCASSPSHAVTFYEQYFGPGTRLTVT.

In this sample, this clonotype turned up many times. The genes are TRBV9 and TRBJ2-1, with 9 bases fitting TRBD1. The CDR3 sequence is 17 residues long. Germline CDR1 is SGDLS and CDR2 is YYNGEE. V dropped 3 bases and J dropped 7; count of bases not matched to a gene: 14. CDR3 bases: TGTGCCAGCAGCGCACGGGACAGGGAGGGAGCGTGGAATGAGCAGTTCTTC. Its translation is CASSARDREGAWNEQFF.

This clonotype occurred many times. This chain links TRBV13 with TRBJ2-3; D may be TRBD2 (6 bases). The CDR3 sequence is 16 residues long. The ends were cut back, 4 bases at V and 1 base at J, with 15 bases in the middle. Germline loops: CDR1 PRHDT, CDR2 FYEKMQ (reference sequence). The CDR3 protein is CASSSPGTGGTDTQYF. As DNA, the CDR3 is TGTGCCAGCAGCTCACCCGGGACGGGGGGCACAGATACGCAGTATTTT. The entire variable domain, with the rest obtained from reference TRBV13 and TRBJ2-3, is as follows: AAGVIQSPRHLIKEKRETATLKCYPIPRHDTVYWYQQGPGQDPQFLISFYEKMQSDKGSIPDRFSAQQFSDYHSELNMSSLELGDSALYFCASSSPGTGGTDTQYFGPGTRLTVL.

This clonotype has a count of ten or more. This chain links TRBV27 with TRBJ1-2, with no clear D. V shed 3 bases and J shed 1 base, with 12 bases lying between them. The CDR3 length is 15 residues. Germline CDR1 is MNHEY and CDR2 is SMNVEV (reference sequence). CDR3 sequence (DNA): TGTGCCAGCAGTTTTAATTGGGGAAGTAACTATGGCTACACCTTC. Residues: CASSFNWGSNYGYTF.

This clonotype was recorded many times. The chain links TRBV5-1 to TRBJ2-7, with D maybe TRBD1 (6 bases). CDR1 is SGHRS and CDR2 is YFSETQ in the germline V gene. Trimming cost V 1 base and J 4 bases, with 15 bases left between them. This CDR3 has 15 amino acids. The CDR3 loop reads CASSLYQGKGYEQYF. CDR3 bases: TGCGCCAGCAGCTTGTATCAGGGGAAAGGGTACGAGCAGTACTTC.